This TCR beta chain was retrieved from a study of identical twins. Germline CDR1 SGHRS, CDR2 YFSETQ. V was pared by 3 bases and J by 2 bases, with 16 bases of the junction left unmatched. This CDR3 has 18 residues. In TCRdb, the 5' RACE reads were re-called with MiXCR into one record per CDR3 protein. The sample consists of 450,000 or so distinct CDR3 sequences, 14% of them appearing once. Every one of the donors was a healthy Caucasian. General study results and limits: Models underestimated out-of-frame TCR alpha sharing in monozygotic twins. Surplus twin overlap in beta out-of-frame sequences was less pronounced.

On this clonotype: What it recognizes is unknown.

This sample was also put to use in a study of yellow fever vaccine responses in identical twins. That paper notes: Vaccine-induced T cell responses in twins were reportedly observed to appear partly convergent, partly personalized.

The TCR originated in a woman under 30 in good health. Sequenced material: CD4+ T cells sorted from blood. The chain couples TRBV5-1 to TRBJ2-7; TRBD2 agrees at 8 bases. CDR3 bases: TGCGCCAGCAGCTCGGAGGGGGTAGGCGGGGGGCAACCCTACGAGCAGTACTTC. Translating gives CASSSEGVGGGQPYEQYF.